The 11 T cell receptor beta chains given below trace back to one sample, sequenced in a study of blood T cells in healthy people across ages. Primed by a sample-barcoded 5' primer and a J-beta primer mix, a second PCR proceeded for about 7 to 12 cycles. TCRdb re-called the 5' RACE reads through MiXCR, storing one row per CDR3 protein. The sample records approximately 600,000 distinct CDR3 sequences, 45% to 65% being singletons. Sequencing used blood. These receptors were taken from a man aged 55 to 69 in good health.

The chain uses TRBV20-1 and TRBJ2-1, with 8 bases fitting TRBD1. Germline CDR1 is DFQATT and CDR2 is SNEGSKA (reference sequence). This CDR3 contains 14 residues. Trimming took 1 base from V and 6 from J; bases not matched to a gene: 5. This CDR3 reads CSARGETGANEQFF. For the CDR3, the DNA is TGCAGTGCTAGAGGGGAGACAGGGGCCAATGAGCAGTTCTTC.

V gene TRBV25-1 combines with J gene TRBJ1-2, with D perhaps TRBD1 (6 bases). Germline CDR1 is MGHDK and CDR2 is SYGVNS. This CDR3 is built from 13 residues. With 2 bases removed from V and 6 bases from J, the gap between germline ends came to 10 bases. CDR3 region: CASSEHTGNGYTF. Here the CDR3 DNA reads TGTGCCAGCAGTGAACACACAGGGAATGGCTACACCTTC.

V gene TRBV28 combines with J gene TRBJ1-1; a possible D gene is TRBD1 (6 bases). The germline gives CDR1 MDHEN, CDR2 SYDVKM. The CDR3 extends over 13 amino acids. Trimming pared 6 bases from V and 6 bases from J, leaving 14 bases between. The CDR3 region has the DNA TGTGCCAGCAGGATCGGACAGCCCGCTGAAGCTTTCTTT. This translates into CASRIGQPAEAFF.

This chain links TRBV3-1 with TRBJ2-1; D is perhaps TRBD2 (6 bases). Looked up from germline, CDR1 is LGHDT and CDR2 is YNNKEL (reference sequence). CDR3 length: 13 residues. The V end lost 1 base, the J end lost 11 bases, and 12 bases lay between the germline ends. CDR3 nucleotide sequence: TGTGCCAGCAGCCAAGCCGGGGCGGGACAGCAGTTCTTC. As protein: CASSQAGAGQQFF.

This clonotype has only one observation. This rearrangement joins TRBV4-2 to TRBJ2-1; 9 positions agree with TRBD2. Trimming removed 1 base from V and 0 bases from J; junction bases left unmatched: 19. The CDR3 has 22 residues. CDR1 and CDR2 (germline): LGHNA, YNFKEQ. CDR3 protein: CASSQVGAAGGILTSSYNEQFF. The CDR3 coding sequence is TGTGCCAGCAGCCAAGTAGGGGCAGCGGGGGGCATCCTTACGAGCTCCTACAATGAGCAGTTCTTC.

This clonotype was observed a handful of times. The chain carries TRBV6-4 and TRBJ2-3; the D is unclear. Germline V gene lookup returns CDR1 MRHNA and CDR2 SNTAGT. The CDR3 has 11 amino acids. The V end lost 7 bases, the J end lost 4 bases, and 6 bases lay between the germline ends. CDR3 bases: TGTGCCAGCAATTGGGCAGATACGCAGTATTTT. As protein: CASNWADTQYF.

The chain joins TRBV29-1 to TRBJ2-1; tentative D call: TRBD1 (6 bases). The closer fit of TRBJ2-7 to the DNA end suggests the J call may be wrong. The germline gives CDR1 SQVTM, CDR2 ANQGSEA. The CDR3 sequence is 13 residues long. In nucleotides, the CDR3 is TGCAGCGTTCAGAGGGGGTCGTTAAATGAGCAGTACTTC. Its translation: CSVQRGSLNEQYF.

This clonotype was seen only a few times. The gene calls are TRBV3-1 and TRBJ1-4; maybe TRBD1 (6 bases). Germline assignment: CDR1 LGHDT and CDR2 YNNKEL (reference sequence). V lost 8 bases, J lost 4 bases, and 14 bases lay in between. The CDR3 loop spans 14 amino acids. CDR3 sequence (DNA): TGTGCCAGCGGACGGACAGATTATAATGAAAAACTGTTTTTT. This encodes CASGRTDYNEKLFF.

The CDR3 is CASSLGQSYNEQFF. The CDR3 DNA sequence: TGCGCCAGCAGCTTGGGACAGAGTTACAATGAGCAGTTCTTC. The chain has TRBV5-1 and TRBJ2-1; D perhaps matches TRBD1 (5 bases). V lost 0 bases and J lost 4, with 8 bases in between. CDR1 is SGHRS and CDR2 is YFSETQ in the germline V gene. The CDR3 has 14 amino acids.

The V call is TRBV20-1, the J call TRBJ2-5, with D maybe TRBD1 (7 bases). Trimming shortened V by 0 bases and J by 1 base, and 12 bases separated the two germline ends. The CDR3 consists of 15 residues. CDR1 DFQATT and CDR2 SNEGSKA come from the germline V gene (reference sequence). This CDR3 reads CSARDGGDSQETQYF. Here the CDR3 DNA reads TGCAGTGCTAGAGATGGAGGGGACAGCCAAGAGACCCAGTACTTC.

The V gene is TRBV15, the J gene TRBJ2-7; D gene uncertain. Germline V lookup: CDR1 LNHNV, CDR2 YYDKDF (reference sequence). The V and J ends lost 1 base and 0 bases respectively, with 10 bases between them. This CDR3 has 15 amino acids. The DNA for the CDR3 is TGTGCCACCAGCAGAGCGTCACACTACTCCTACGAGCAGTACTTC. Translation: CATSRASHYSYEQYF.